The 27 T cell receptor beta chains listed next were all sequenced from one sample in a study of blood T cells in healthy people across ages. It was with a sample-barcoded 5' primer and a J-beta primer mix that a second PCR of roughly 6 to 11 cycles was run. TCRdb itself ran the 5' RACE reads through MiXCR, one entry per CDR3 protein. The data show 550,000 to 700,000 distinct CDR3 sequences, approximately 30% seen once. Sequenced sample: blood. The receptors were gathered from a woman aged 70-85 years in good health.

V usage is TRBV5-1 and J usage is TRBJ2-1; D might be TRBD2 (6 bases). From germline, CDR1 is SGHRS and CDR2 YFSETQ. The V gene lost 4 bases and the J gene lost 4 bases, with 15 bases spanning the gap. The CDR3 is 15 amino acids. CDR3: CASSTGSLGYNEQFF. For the CDR3, the DNA is TGCGCCAGCAGCACCGGGAGTTTAGGTTACAATGAGCAGTTCTTC. Filled out from reference TRBV5-1 and TRBJ2-1, the complete variable domain reads KAGVTQTPRYLIKTRGQQVTLSCSPISGHRSVSWYQQTPGQGLQFLFEYFSETQRNKGNFPGRFSGRQFSNSRSEMNVSTLELGDSALYLCASSTGSLGYNEQFFGPGTRLTVL.

This clonotype came up a few times. This may stem from a read error, because a much larger clone lies one nucleotide away. The rearrangement uses TRBV6-6 and TRBJ1-1; D is ambiguous. This CDR3 has 11 amino acids. The germline V gene has CDR1 MNHNY and CDR2 SVGAGI (reference sequence). The CDR3 DNA follows: TGTGTCAGCAGCGCTGCGGGGGAAGCTTTCTTT. It yields the protein CVSSAAGEAFF.

The chain employs TRBV20-1 and TRBJ1-4; a possible D gene is TRBD1 (6 bases). Germline values: CDR1 DFQATT, CDR2 SNEGSKA (reference sequence). The CDR3 totals 15 residues. Trimming took 5 bases from V and 6 from J, leaving 19 bases between them. CDR3 region: CSASRQASSDEKLFF. The CDR3 nucleotides are TGCAGTGCTTCACGACAGGCCTCTTCAGATGAAAAACTGTTTTTT.

J is TRBJ1-1 and V is TRBV7-2; the D is unclear. From germline, CDR1 is SGHTA and CDR2 FQGNSA. The CDR3 length is 12 residues. V gave up 3 bases and J gave up 5 bases, with 7 bases separating them. This chain's CDR3 is CASSLGLTEAFF. The CDR3 nucleotides are TGTGCCAGCAGCTTGGGGTTGACTGAAGCTTTCTTT.

The gene calls are TRBV27 and TRBJ1-4, with D hard to call. Trimming removed 2 bases at V and 8 bases at J, with 12 bases between. Germline V gene sequence: CDR1 MNHEY, CDR2 SMNVEV (reference sequence). This CDR3 has 14 amino acids. The CDR3 bases are TGTGCCAGCAGTTTAAACCAAAAAGGAGAAAAACTGTTTTTT. Amino acids: CASSLNQKGEKLFF.

V usage is TRBV7-3 and J usage is TRBJ1-6; TRBD1 aligns across 8 bases. The CDR3 totals 15 residues. Germline V CDR1 and CDR2: SGHTA, FQGTGA. V gave up 5 bases and J gave up 10 bases; unmatched junction bases: 10. CDR3 nucleotide sequence: TGTGCCAGCAGCGCGGCCAGGGGGCAAGGGTCACCCCTCCACTTT. Translation: CASSAARGQGSPLHF.

The chain is built from TRBV2 and TRBJ2-3; D might be TRBD1 (5 bases). The CDR3 is 15 residues long. Per germline, CDR1 SNHLY and CDR2 FYNNEI. V dropped 6 bases and J dropped 2 bases, with 15 bases sitting between them. CDR3 sequence (DNA): TGTGCCAGCAGGAAAGACAGAAATCCCACAGATACGCAGTATTTT. Amino acid sequence: CASRKDRNPTDTQYF.

CDR3 protein: CASRQGTGGRAFF. The DNA for the CDR3 is TGTGCCAGCAGACAAGGGACAGGGGGCAGGGCTTTCTTT. This sequence joins TRBV7-3 and TRBJ1-1; 12 bases are shared with TRBD1. Per the germline V gene, CDR1 is SGHTA and CDR2 is FQGTGA. The CDR3 covers 13 residues. V shed 6 bases, J shed 11 bases, and the junction held 7 bases outside the gene matches.

The table lists this clonotype with a count of one. The chain links TRBV9 to TRBJ2-7, with a weak D call TRBD2 (5 bases). This CDR3 comprises 14 residues. The V gene lost 3 bases and the J gene lost 4 bases, with 14 bases spanning the gap. Germline V CDR1 and CDR2: SGDLS, YYNGEE. For the CDR3, the DNA is TGTGCCAGCAGCGCCCGTTCGGGAACATACGAGCAGTACTTC. This encodes CASSARSGTYEQYF.

The gene calls are TRBV29-1 and TRBJ2-1, with D perhaps matching TRBD2 (7 bases). CDR1 SQVTM and CDR2 ANQGSEA come from the germline V gene. The CDR3 sequence is 14 residues long. The V and J ends lost 4 bases and 6 bases respectively, with 16 bases between them. CDR3: CSVVEGGSCNEQFF. The CDR3, as DNA: TGCAGCGTTGTTGAGGGGGGGAGCTGCAATGAGCAGTTCTTC.

The chain employs TRBV5-1 and TRBJ2-5, with D perhaps assigned TRBD1 or TRBD2 (5 bases each). The V and J ends lost 0 bases and 1 base respectively, with 13 bases between them. The CDR3 sequence is 16 residues long. The V gene's germline CDR1 is SGHRS and CDR2 YFSETQ. The CDR3 protein is CASSLATGTSQETQYF. The CDR3 region has the DNA TGCGCCAGCAGCTTGGCCACGGGGACCTCCCAAGAGACCCAGTACTTC.

The rearrangement links TRBV5-6 to TRBJ2-5; 14 bases fit TRBD2. The CDR3 is made up of 19 amino acids. V dropped 0 bases and J dropped 0; count of bases not matched to a gene: 7. Germline V lookup: CDR1 SGHDT, CDR2 YYEEEE. DNA for the CDR3: TGTGCCAGCAGCTTGGGGGGGACTAGCGGGGGCCACTACCAAGAGACCCAGTACTTC. Translating it yields CASSLGGTSGGHYQETQYF. The complete variable domain, with remaining parts taken from reference TRBV5-6 and TRBJ2-5, reads DAGVTQSPTHLIKTRGQQVTLRCSPKSGHDTVSWYQQALGQGPQFIFQYYEEEERQRGNFPDRFSGHQFPNYSSELNVNALLLGDSALYLCASSLGGTSGGHYQETQYFGPGTRLLVL.

The V gene is TRBV19, the J gene TRBJ1-5; TRBD1 is a possible D gene (6 bases). V dropped 5 bases and J dropped 2 bases, with 10 bases sitting between them. Germline V lookup: CDR1 LNHDA, CDR2 SQIVND (reference sequence). The CDR3 sequence is 14 residues long. The CDR3 is CASSSTGRNQPQHF. CDR3 nucleotide sequence: TGTGCCAGTAGTTCAACAGGGCGCAATCAGCCCCAGCATTTT. Combining the CDR3 with reference TRBV19 and TRBJ1-5 gives the whole variable domain DGGITQSPKYLFRKEGQNVTLSCEQNLNHDAMYWYRQDPGQGLRLIYYSQIVNDFQKGDIAEGYSVSREKKESFPLTVTSAQKNPTAFYLCASSSTGRNQPQHFGDGTRLSIL.

V and J are TRBV2 and TRBJ1-5; no reliable D call. V was shortened by 6 bases and J by 0 bases, with 12 bases between the two germline ends. The CDR3 loop spans 15 amino acids. CDR1 and CDR2 (germline): SNHLY, FYNNEI. CDR3 in DNA: TGTGCCAGCAGCGAGGACGGCCTTAGCAATCAGCCCCAGCATTTT. Protein product: CASSEDGLSNQPQHF.

This clonotype was recorded only once. The chain joins TRBV11-1 to TRBJ2-1, with TRBD2 matching over 10 bases. Germline values: CDR1 SGHAT, CDR2 FQDESV (reference sequence). The CDR3 is 20 residues long. The ends lost 5 bases at V and 3 bases at J; junction bases unmatched: 19. For the CDR3, the DNA is TGTGCCAGCAGCCGTTTTTTGTCGTTTAGTTTAGCGGGGGGCTACAATGAGCAGTTCTTC. It yields the protein CASSRFLSFSLAGGYNEQFF.

V and J are TRBV7-2 and TRBJ2-7, with 8 bases aligning to TRBD2. V was pared by 2 bases and J by 6 bases, with 9 bases of the junction left unmatched. Looked up from germline, CDR1 is SGHTA and CDR2 is FQGNSA. This CDR3 region has 15 residues. This chain's CDR3 is CASSLRQAGGSEQYF. CDR3 in DNA: TGTGCCAGCAGCTTAAGACAGGCGGGGGGTTCCGAGCAGTACTTC. The full variable domain, completed using reference TRBV7-2 and TRBJ2-7, is GAGVSQSPSNKVTEKGKDVELRCDPISGHTALYWYRQSLGQGLEFLIYFQGNSAPDKSGLPSDRFSAERTGGSVSTLTIQRTQQEDSAVYLCASSLRQAGGSEQYFGPGTRLTVT.

There are a few counts of this clonotype. DNA of the CDR3: TGTGCCAGCAGCTCCCTCCAGGGCGGGGGGGGTCGTAGGACGCAGTATTTT. It translates to CASSSLQGGGGRRTQYF. The chain recombines TRBV11-3 with TRBJ2-3, with 9 bases aligning to TRBD2. The germline gives CDR1 SGHNT, CDR2 YENEEA. V shed 4 bases, J shed 9 bases, and the junction held 17 bases outside the gene matches. This CDR3 spans 17 amino acids.

This clonotype was seen ten or more times. This rearrangement joins TRBV7-2 to TRBJ2-5, with D uncertain. V lost 1 base, J lost 5 bases, and 17 bases lay in between. The germline V gene has CDR1 SGHTA and CDR2 FQGNSA. This CDR3 is 16 amino acids long. The CDR3 loop is CASSLGASAVLETQYF. The CDR3 DNA reads TGTGCCAGCAGCTTAGGGGCGTCGGCAGTTTTGGAGACCCAGTACTTC. The complete variable domain, with remaining parts taken from reference TRBV7-2 and TRBJ2-5, reads GAGVSQSPSNKVTEKGKDVELRCDPISGHTALYWYRQSLGQGLEFLIYFQGNSAPDKSGLPSDRFSAERTGGSVSTLTIQRTQQEDSAVYLCASSLGASAVLETQYFGPGTRLLVL.

This clonotype was seen only a few times. The rearrangement links TRBV5-1 to TRBJ2-2; 12 bases match TRBD2. CDR3 length: 18 residues. J was trimmed by 3 bases and V by 0 bases; bases with no gene match: 6. From germline, CDR1 is SGHRS and CDR2 YFSETQ. The CDR3 region is CASSLAVLAGGYTGELFF. In DNA form, the CDR3 reads TGCGCCAGCAGCTTGGCTGTACTAGCGGGGGGCTACACCGGGGAGCTGTTTTTT.

The CDR3 region has the DNA TGCAGCGTTGAAGATGAATCCAAAGAGACCCAGTACTTC. Residues: CSVEDESKETQYF. V gene TRBV29-1 combines with J gene TRBJ2-5; D uncertain. The CDR3 totals 13 residues. CDR1 and CDR2 from the germline V gene are SQVTM and ANQGSEA. V was clipped by 0 bases and J by 3 bases, with 8 bases between them.

Details on this clonotype: The junction and the germline gene differ at one end; a read error may be behind it. As DNA, the CDR3 is TGCGCCAGCGGTGAGTGGAGCTCCTACGAGCAGTACTTC. The encoded protein is CASGEWSSYEQYF. The V and J genes are TRBV10-2 and TRBJ2-7, with D unclear. CDR3 size: 13 residues. Germline loops: CDR1 WSHSY, CDR2 SAAADI.

The chain is built from TRBV6-5 and TRBJ2-3; possibly TRBD1 for D (6 bases). This CDR3 contains 16 residues. Germline CDR1 is MNHEY and CDR2 is SVGAGI. The V end lost 6 bases, the J end lost 1 base, and 17 bases lay between the germline ends. CDR3 amino acids: CASSYPGAAGTDTQYF. Here the CDR3 DNA reads TGTGCCAGCAGCTACCCAGGGGCTGCCGGCACAGATACGCAGTATTTT.

The table lists this clonotype with many counts. This chain links TRBV5-1 with TRBJ2-7; no firm D call. In germline, CDR1 is SGHRS, CDR2 YFSETQ. V was pared by 4 bases and J by 4 bases, with 12 bases between. The CDR3 has 13 residues. The CDR3: CASSLLTVYEQYF. CDR3 DNA sequence: TGCGCCAGCAGCCTCCTGACTGTTTACGAGCAGTACTTC.

The chain links TRBV7-9 to TRBJ2-5; 7 bases align to TRBD2. V lost 5 bases, J lost 4 bases, and 10 bases stayed unmatched. The germline V gene has CDR1 SEHNR and CDR2 FQNEAQ (reference sequence). CDR3 length equals 15 residues. CDR3 region: CASSPTTGGRETQYF. The CDR3 nucleotides are TGTGCCAGCAGCCCGACGACGGGGGGACGAGAGACCCAGTACTTC. Variable domain in full (rest from reference TRBV7-9 and TRBJ2-5): DTGVSQNPRHKITKRGQNVTFRCDPISEHNRLYWYRQTLGQGPEFLTYFQNEAQLEKSRLLSDRFSAERPKGSFSTLEIQRTEQGDSAMYLCASSPTTGGRETQYFGPGTRLLVL.

This rearrangement joins TRBV6-2 or TRBV6-3 to TRBJ2-7; D remains ambiguous. The germline CDR1 and CDR2 sequences are MNHEY and SVGEGT. CDR3 length equals 12 residues. Trimming pared 2 bases from V and 3 bases from J, leaving 5 bases between. The CDR3, as DNA: TGTGCCAGCAGTTACGGCATCTACGAGCAGTACTTC. Translating it yields CASSYGIYEQYF.

A few counts support this clonotype. The gene calls are TRBV4-3 and TRBJ2-3, with 7 bases fitting TRBD2. The germline gives CDR1 LGHNA, CDR2 YSLEER. J was trimmed by 6 bases and V by 1 base; bases with no gene match: 10. The CDR3 runs 16 residues. This CDR3 is CASSQGMRRGGDTQYF. CDR3 DNA: TGCGCCAGCAGCCAAGGAATGAGACGGGGAGGGGATACGCAGTATTTT.

This chain joins TRBV29-1 and TRBJ2-5; unclear D gene. The J call may be in error: the DNA end matches TRBJ2-7 better. The CDR3 is made up of 12 amino acids. The germline CDR1 and CDR2 sequences are SQVTM and ANQGSEA. CDR3 in amino acids: CSVDLEGYEQYF. The CDR3 DNA follows: TGCAGCGTTGACTTAGAAGGCTACGAGCAGTACTTC.